The 25 T cell receptor beta chains below all came from one sample that was sequenced in a study of OX40 agonist ivuxolimab in advanced cancers. Repertoires were generated with immunoSEQ multiplex PCR, while TCRdb's copy carries only in-frame clones and drops some. Among 100,000 to 150,000 clones listed, about 90% were seen once. Sequencing used CD4+ or CD8+ T cells sorted from blood, obtained in a trial of the OX40 agonist ivuxolimab. The origin of the receptors is an adult with an advanced solid tumor such as melanoma, head and neck, liver or kidney cancer.

This rearrangement joins TRBV7-2 to TRBJ1-6; 8 nucleotides line up with TRBD1. The CDR3 has 14 residues. CDR1 SGHTA and CDR2 FQGNSA come from the germline V gene. J was trimmed by 10 bases and V by 5 bases; bases with no gene match: 7. DNA for the CDR3: TGTGCCAGCAGCACCGGACAGGGAAGGTCACCCCTCCACTTT. It is translated as CASSTGQGRSPLHF.

The J gene is TRBJ2-5, the V gene TRBV28, with 10 bases lining up with TRBD2. Germline lookup yields CDR1 MDHEN and CDR2 SYDVKM. V was clipped by 2 bases and J by 5 bases; unmatched bases: 5. The CDR3 length is 15 residues. CDR3 coding DNA: TGTGCCAGCAGTTTAGGAGCGGGAGGGGGGGAGACCCAGTACTTC. Translated, it gives CASSLGAGGGETQYF.

This chain links TRBV5-4 with TRBJ2-7; the D gene is possibly TRBD2 (6 bases). CDR3 length: 15 amino acids. CDR1 and CDR2 from the germline V gene are SGHNT and YYREEE (reference sequence). Trimming removed 0 bases from V and 0 bases from J, with 10 bases in between. The CDR3 sequence is CASSLAGDLSYEQYF. The CDR3 DNA follows: TGTGCCAGCAGCTTGGCGGGAGACCTCTCCTACGAGCAGTACTTC. Together with reference TRBV5-4 and TRBJ2-7, the CDR3 gives the full variable domain: ETGVTQSPTHLIKTRGQQVTLRCSSQSGHNTVSWYQQALGQGPQFIFQYYREEENGRGNFPPRFSGLQFPNYSSELNVNALELDDSALYLCASSLAGDLSYEQYFGPGTRLTVT.

The chain joins TRBV28 to TRBJ1-4; D not resolved. Trimming took 1 base from V and 4 from J, leaving 7 bases between them. Germline lookup yields CDR1 MDHEN and CDR2 SYDVKM. This CDR3 is 14 amino acids long. The CDR3 sequence is CASSLFVVNEKLFF. The CDR3 bases are TGTGCCAGCAGTTTATTTGTAGTTAATGAAAAACTGTTTTTT.

The chain is built from TRBV25-1 and TRBJ1-1, with D possibly matching TRBD1 (5 bases). Germline V gene lookup returns CDR1 MGHDK and CDR2 SYGVNS. V lost 1 base, J lost 1 base, and 10 bases lay in between. The CDR3 is 15 amino acids. As DNA, the CDR3 is TGTGCCAGCAGTGAATCCGGGGCCGCGAACACTGAAGCTTTCTTT. This encodes CASSESGAANTEAFF.

The genes are TRBV6-5 and TRBJ1-5, with D possibly being TRBD1 (6 bases). The germline V and J ends were trimmed by 6 bases and 7 bases, with 19 bases remaining between them. Germline CDR1 and CDR2: MNHEY and SVGAGI. The CDR3 runs 15 residues. The CDR3 loop reads CASSPGGATSQPQHF. DNA of the CDR3: TGTGCCAGCAGCCCGGGGGGGGCGACAAGCCAGCCCCAGCATTTT.

The chain is built from TRBV19 and TRBJ2-7; D is perhaps TRBD2 (6 bases). CDR3 length: 13 amino acids. V was pared by 5 bases and J by 4 bases, with 12 bases between. CDR1 and CDR2 (germline): LNHDA, SQIVND (reference sequence). CDR3: CASSGVGGYEQYF. The CDR3 DNA reads TGTGCCAGTAGTGGGGTAGGAGGGTACGAGCAGTACTTC. Combining the CDR3 with reference TRBV19 and TRBJ2-7 gives the whole variable domain DGGITQSPKYLFRKEGQNVTLSCEQNLNHDAMYWYRQDPGQGLRLIYYSQIVNDFQKGDIAEGYSVSREKKESFPLTVTSAQKNPTAFYLCASSGVGGYEQYFGPGTRLTVT.

The chain recombines TRBV11-2 with TRBJ2-5, with D hard to call. The J call is doubtful: the DNA matches TRBJ2-7 better. CDR3 size: 11 residues. The germline V gene encodes CDR1 SGHAT and CDR2 FQNNGV. DNA for the CDR3: TGTGCCAGCAGCACCTACTACGAGCAGTACTTC. As protein: CASSTYYEQYF.

The chain employs TRBV7-6 and TRBJ2-5, with 8 positions matching TRBD2. Trimming took 5 bases from V and 5 from J; bases not matched to a gene: 13. The V gene's germline CDR1 is SGHVS and CDR2 FNYEAQ. CDR3 length equals 16 residues. CDR3 amino acids: CASSKGGTSGAETQYF. CDR3 in DNA: TGTGCCAGCAGCAAAGGAGGGACTAGTGGTGCTGAGACCCAGTACTTC.

The V call is TRBV6-6, the J call TRBJ1-5; the D is unclear. V lost 4 bases to trimming and J lost 0 bases, with 7 bases between them. The CDR3 is 14 residues long. Per the germline V gene, CDR1 is MNHNY and CDR2 is SVGAGI (reference sequence). The CDR3 sequence: CASSLDYSNQPQHF. CDR3 nucleotides: TGTGCCAGCAGTTTGGACTATAGCAATCAGCCCCAGCATTTT.

This rearrangement joins TRBV18 to TRBJ2-7; no clear D. The CDR3 runs 13 residues. Germline CDR1 KGHSH, CDR2 LQKENI. Deletions cut 2 bases from V and 2 bases from J, with 7 bases between. The chain's CDR3 is CASSPSPAYEQYF. DNA of the CDR3: TGTGCCAGCTCACCAAGTCCCGCCTACGAGCAGTACTTC.

V gene TRBV19 combines with J gene TRBJ2-6, with D perhaps matching TRBD1 (5 bases). The CDR3 covers 20 residues. V was clipped by 0 bases and J by 0 bases, with 18 bases between them. CDR1 LNHDA and CDR2 SQIVND come from the germline V gene (reference sequence). The CDR3 is CASSIDGVSGMSSGANVLTF. The CDR3 DNA sequence: TGTGCCAGTAGTATAGACGGCGTATCAGGGATGAGCTCTGGGGCCAACGTCCTGACTTTC.

This chain uses TRBV7-9 with TRBJ2-5; the D gene could be TRBD1 or TRBD2 (5 bases each). Germline CDR1 reads SEHNR; CDR2 reads FQNEAQ (reference sequence). CDR3 size: 14 residues. The ends were cut back, 1 base at V and 5 bases at J, with 11 bases in the middle. The CDR3, as DNA: TGTGCCAGCAGCTTAGGGGGGTTTTCGGAGACCCAGTACTTC. This translates into CASSLGGFSETQYF.

This clone was seen once. Here the CDR3 reads CASSLGQGAFEQYF. The CDR3 nucleotides read TGCGCCAGCAGCTTGGGTCAGGGGGCATTCGAGCAGTACTTC. V gene TRBV5-1 combines with J gene TRBJ2-7; 8 bases map to TRBD1. The V segment lost 0 bases and the J segment 6 bases; nucleotides outside the gene matches: 5. The CDR3 totals 14 residues. The germline V gene has CDR1 SGHRS and CDR2 YFSETQ.

V and J are TRBV5-1 and TRBJ1-2; D unresolved. From germline, CDR1 is SGHRS and CDR2 YFSETQ. V was trimmed by 0 bases and J by 5 bases, leaving 14 bases between them. CDR3 length: 15 amino acids. The CDR3: CASSLAGQATYGYTF. For the CDR3, the DNA is TGCGCCAGCAGCTTGGCCGGTCAAGCCACTTATGGCTACACCTTC.

The chain employs TRBV7-2 and TRBJ1-1; tentatively, D is TRBD1 (5 bases). Trimming left V 1 base short and J 6 bases short, with 15 bases between. Germline CDR1 and CDR2: SGHTA and FQGNSA. The CDR3 has 15 residues. The CDR3 region has the DNA TGTGCCAGCAGCTTAGATCAGGGAGGGGTAGCTGAAGCTTTCTTT. It specifies CASSLDQGGVAEAFF.

This rearrangement joins TRBV27 to TRBJ2-7; possible D gene TRBD2, 6 bases. Trimming cost V 0 bases and J 0 bases, with 9 bases left between them. There are 15 residues in the CDR3. Per the germline V gene, CDR1 is MNHEY and CDR2 is SMNVEV (reference sequence). CDR3 in DNA: TGTGCCAGCAGTTTATCCCCGGGAGACTCCTACGAGCAGTACTTC. This sequence encodes CASSLSPGDSYEQYF.

The chain joins TRBV7-9 to TRBJ1-1, with TRBD1 as a possible D gene (5 bases). The germline CDR1 and CDR2 sequences are SEHNR and FQNEAQ (reference sequence). Trimming stripped 4 bases from V and 2 bases from J, with 20 bases between. The CDR3 runs to 17 residues. The CDR3 reads CASSYRSGSNFNTEAFF. The CDR3, as DNA: TGTGCCAGCAGCTATAGGTCAGGGTCGAACTTTAACACTGAAGCTTTCTTT. The full variable domain, rest sourced from reference TRBV7-9 and TRBJ1-1, is DTGVSQNPRHKITKRGQNVTFRCDPISEHNRLYWYRQTLGQGPEFLTYFQNEAQLEKSRLLSDRFSAERPKGSFSTLEIQRTEQGDSAMYLCASSYRSGSNFNTEAFFGQGTRLTVV.

V and J are TRBV7-3 and TRBJ1-6, with D perhaps TRBD1 (5 bases). The CDR3 loop spans 14 amino acids. The germline V gene encodes CDR1 SGHTA and CDR2 FQGTGA. V lost 4 bases, J lost 9 bases, and 13 bases lay in between. CDR3 region: CASSSQGVGSPLHF. The CDR3 bases are TGTGCCAGCAGCTCCCAGGGAGTCGGTTCACCCCTCCACTTT. Full variable domain (outside the CDR3, taken from reference TRBV7-3 and TRBJ1-6): GAGVSQTPSNKVTEKGKYVELRCDPISGHTALYWYRQSLGQGPEFLIYFQGTGAADDSGLPNDRFFAVRPEGSVSTLKIQRTERGDSAVYLCASSSQGVGSPLHFGNGTRLTVT.

V usage is TRBV7-9 and J usage is TRBJ2-2; D is perhaps TRBD2 (5 bases). CDR1 is SEHNR, CDR2 FQNEAQ, per germline (reference sequence). The V and J ends lost 5 bases and 3 bases respectively, with 10 bases between them. The CDR3 totals 14 residues. Here the CDR3 DNA reads TGTGCCAGCAGCCCCCAGAGGGACACCGGGGAGCTGTTTTTT. Translating gives CASSPQRDTGELFF. The full variable domain, with the rest looked up from reference TRBV7-9 and TRBJ2-2, is DTGVSQNPRHKITKRGQNVTFRCDPISEHNRLYWYRQTLGQGPEFLTYFQNEAQLEKSRLLSDRFSAERPKGSFSTLEIQRTEQGDSAMYLCASSPQRDTGELFFGEGSRLTVL.

The chain couples TRBV25-1 to TRBJ1-4; the D gene is possibly TRBD1 (6 bases). Germline CDR1 MGHDK, CDR2 SYGVNS. Trimming took 1 base from V and 4 from J, leaving 13 bases between them. This CDR3 region has 16 residues. CDR3 DNA: TGTGCCAGCAGTGAATTGGAGGACAGTCTTAATGAAAAACTGTTTTTT. It yields the protein CASSELEDSLNEKLFF. The full variable domain, rest sourced from reference TRBV25-1 and TRBJ1-4, is EADIYQTPRYLVIGTGKKITLECSQTMGHDKMYWYQQDPGMELHLIHYSYGVNSTEKGDLSSESTVSRIRTEHFPLTLESARPSHTSQYLCASSELEDSLNEKLFFGSGTQLSVL.

V usage is TRBV5-1 and J usage is TRBJ1-1; TRBD1 might be the D (5 bases). The CDR3 has 14 amino acids. Trimming took off 0 bases at V and 4 bases at J, with 10 bases between the two ends. Germline assignment: CDR1 SGHRS and CDR2 YFSETQ. The CDR3 bases are TGCGCCAGCAGCTTGGACGGGACCGGCACTGAAGCTTTCTTT. Amino acid sequence: CASSLDGTGTEAFF.

The genes are TRBV19 and TRBJ2-3, with D perhaps TRBD2 (5 bases). V lost 7 bases, J lost 1 base, and 12 bases lay in between. The germline V gene encodes CDR1 LNHDA and CDR2 SQIVND (reference sequence). The CDR3 runs 14 residues. The chain's CDR3 is CASKTILGTDTQYF. The DNA of the CDR3 is TGTGCCAGTAAGACTATCCTTGGCACAGATACGCAGTATTTT.

J is TRBJ2-5 and V is TRBV27; D assignment may be TRBD1 or TRBD2 (5 bases each). The CDR3 loop spans 13 amino acids. The germline CDR1 and CDR2 sequences are MNHEY and SMNVEV (reference sequence). V was shortened by 2 bases and J by 6 bases, with 10 bases between the two germline ends. CDR3 amino acids: CASSLGGRQTQYF. As DNA, the CDR3 is TGTGCCAGCAGTTTAGGGGGTAGGCAGACCCAGTACTTC.

The chain joins TRBV5-4 to TRBJ1-4; TRBD1 might be the D (5 bases). In germline, CDR1 is SGHNT, CDR2 YYREEE (reference sequence). V lost 4 bases to trimming and J lost 8 bases, with 15 bases between them. This CDR3 region has 14 residues. DNA of the CDR3: TGTGCCAGCAGCCTCGGGACCAGGGAGGAAAAACTGTTTTTT. Protein: CASSLGTREEKLFF.